This T cell receptor beta chain was profiled in a study of cytomegalovirus exposure and HLA in healthy donors. Losses at the gene ends were 7 bases for V and 1 base for J; bases not matched to a gene: 7. CDR3 length equals 15 residues. CDR1 is SNHLY and CDR2 is FYNNEI in the germline V gene. In the PCR, 60 Vbeta and 13 Jbeta primers were used. Clones were read by immunoSEQ multiplex PCR, and TCRdb kept only the in-frame ones, dropping some. Its table records around 140,000 clones. Study observations and caveats: A few CMV-associated chains were confirmed in vitro to be specific for CMV antigens. Certain sequence variants were highly shared and formed a cluster, and this cluster was likely a sequencing artifact. Within an earlier analysis, most TCR beta V segments proved productive either about 87% or about 30% of the time. Certain indistinguishable V segments, among them TRBV6-2 and TRBV6-3, were excluded.

As regards this clone: Its antigen remains unknown.

The sequenced sample was PBMCs. The gene calls are TRBV2 and TRBJ1-5; 7 nucleotides match TRBD1. The sequence was obtained from a middle-aged woman in good health and CMV-seropositive. The CDR3 DNA follows: TGTGCCAGCAACAGGGACAGCCTAAGCAATCAGCCCCAGCATTTT. This codes for CASNRDSLSNQPQHF.